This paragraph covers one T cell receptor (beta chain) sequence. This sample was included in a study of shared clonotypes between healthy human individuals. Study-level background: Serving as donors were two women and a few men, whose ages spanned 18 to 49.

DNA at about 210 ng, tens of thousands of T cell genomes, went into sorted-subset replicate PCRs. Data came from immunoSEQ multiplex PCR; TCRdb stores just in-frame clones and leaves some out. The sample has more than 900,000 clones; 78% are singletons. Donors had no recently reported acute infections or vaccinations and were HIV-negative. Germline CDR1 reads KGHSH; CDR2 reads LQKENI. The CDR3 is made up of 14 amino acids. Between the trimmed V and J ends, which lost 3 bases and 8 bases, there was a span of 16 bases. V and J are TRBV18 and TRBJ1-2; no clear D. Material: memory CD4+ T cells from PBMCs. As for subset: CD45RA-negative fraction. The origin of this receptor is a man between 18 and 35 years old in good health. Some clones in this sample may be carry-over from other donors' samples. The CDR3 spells CASSPPRERRGYTF. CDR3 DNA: TGTGCCAGCTCACCCCCCCGGGAACGAAGGGGCTACACCTTC.